This TCR beta chain is from a study of CD8 T cells in ankylosing spondylitis. Study-wide findings and caveats: Within ankylosing spondylitis blood, a TCR beta motif made up of eight or nine highly homologous variants appeared to be characteristic. Within matched ankylosing spondylitis synovial fluid, disease-linked clones were reportedly significantly enriched.

Germline values: CDR1 DFQATT, CDR2 SNEGSKA (reference sequence). Trimming removed 5 bases at V and 3 bases at J, with 17 bases between. The CDR3 runs to 15 residues. MiXCR, applied by TCRdb to the 5' RACE reads, yields one record per CDR3 protein. The sample contains about 450,000 distinct CDR3 sequences, 25% to 30% of which appear only once. This clonotype has only a few counts. Antigen: not known. The chain has TRBV20-1 and TRBJ1-5; D remains ambiguous. The sample taken for sequencing was blood, either unsorted or a sorted T cell fraction (not recorded which). The source of this sequence is a male donor with ankylosing spondylitis. In nucleotides, the CDR3 is TGCAGTGCTCCCCCCGGGGTGGGAACCAATCAGCCCCAGCATTTT. It codes for CSAPPGVGTNQPQHF.